The sequence of this T cell receptor beta chain was determined in a study of neurological immune-mediated disorders. General observations from the study: It was HTLV-1-associated myelopathy that showed the most TCR clonal expansion, while multiple sclerosis showed the least, falling below healthy controls. No CDR3 amino acid sequences were shared by expanded clones across subjects, suggesting private repertoires in all groups.

Sample time point: longitudinal time-point 3. This clonotype was found many times. Its antigen is unknown. The method for making cDNA was 5'RACE, and it used 10-nucleotide random UMIs. The output of every sequencing run, over 190 million TCR-beta sequences, came from 15-18 subjects. TCRdb analysed the 5' RACE reads with MiXCR anew, one entry per CDR3 protein. The table records roughly 100,000 distinct CDR3 sequences, more than 10% of them present only once. Between the trimmed V and J ends, which lost 4 bases and 3 bases, there was a span of 10 bases. The CDR3 spans 13 residues. CDR1 and CDR2 (germline): ENHRY, SYGVKD.

Sequences were obtained from PBMCs. This clonotype originated in a female donor with HTLV-1-associated myelopathy (HAM/TSP). The chain is built from TRBV10-3 and TRBJ2-7, with D maybe TRBD1 (5 bases). The CDR3 protein is CAISATVRYEQYF. The CDR3 nucleotides are TGTGCCATCAGTGCGACAGTCCGCTACGAGCAGTACTTC.